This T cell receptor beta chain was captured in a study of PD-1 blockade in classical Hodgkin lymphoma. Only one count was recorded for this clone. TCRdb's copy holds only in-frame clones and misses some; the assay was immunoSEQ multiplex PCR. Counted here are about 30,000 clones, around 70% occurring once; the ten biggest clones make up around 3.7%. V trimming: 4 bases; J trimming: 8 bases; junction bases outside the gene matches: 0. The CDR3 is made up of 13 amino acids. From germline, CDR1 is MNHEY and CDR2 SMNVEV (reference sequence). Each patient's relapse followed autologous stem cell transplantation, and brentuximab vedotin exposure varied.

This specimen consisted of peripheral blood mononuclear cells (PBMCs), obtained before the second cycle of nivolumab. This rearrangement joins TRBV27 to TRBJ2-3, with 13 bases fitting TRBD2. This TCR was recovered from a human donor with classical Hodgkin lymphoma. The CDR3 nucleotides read TGTGCCAGCAGTTGGACTAGCGGGGGTACGCAGTATTTT. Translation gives CASSWTSGGTQYF.